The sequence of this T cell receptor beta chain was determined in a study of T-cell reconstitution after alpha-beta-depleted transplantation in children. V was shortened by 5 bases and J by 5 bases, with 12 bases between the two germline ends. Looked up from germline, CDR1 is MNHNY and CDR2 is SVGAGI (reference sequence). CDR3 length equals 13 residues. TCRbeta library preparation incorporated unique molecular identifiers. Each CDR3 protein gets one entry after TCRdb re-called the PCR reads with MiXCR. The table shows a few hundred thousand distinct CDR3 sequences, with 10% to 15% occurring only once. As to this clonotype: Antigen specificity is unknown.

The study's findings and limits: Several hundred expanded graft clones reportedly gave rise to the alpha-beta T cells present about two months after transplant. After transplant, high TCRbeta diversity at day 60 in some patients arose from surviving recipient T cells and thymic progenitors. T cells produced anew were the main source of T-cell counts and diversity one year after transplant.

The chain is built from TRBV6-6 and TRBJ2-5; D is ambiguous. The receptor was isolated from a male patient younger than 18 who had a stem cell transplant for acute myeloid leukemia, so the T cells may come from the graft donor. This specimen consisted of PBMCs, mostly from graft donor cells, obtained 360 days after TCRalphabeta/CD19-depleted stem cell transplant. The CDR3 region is CASSPPGRETQYF. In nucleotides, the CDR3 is TGTGCCAGCAGTCCCCCCGGCCGGGAGACCCAGTACTTC.